The 8 T cell receptor beta chains given below trace back to one sample, sequenced in a study of CD8 T cells in ankylosing spondylitis. Broader study findings: Seemingly distinctive of ankylosing spondylitis blood was a TCR beta motif formed by eight highly homologous variants.

TCRdb analysed the 5' RACE reads with MiXCR anew, one entry per CDR3 protein. The table shows 700,000 or so distinct CDR3 sequences, with 15% to 20% occurring only once. Antigens of these TCRs are unknown. Sequences were obtained from blood, either unsorted or a sorted T cell fraction (not recorded which). These receptors all come from a male donor with ankylosing spondylitis.

This rearrangement joins TRBV15 to TRBJ2-7; unclear D gene. Looked up from germline, CDR1 is LNHNV and CDR2 is YYDKDF (reference sequence). The ends were cut back, 4 bases at V and 2 bases at J, with 12 bases in the middle. The CDR3 loop spans 14 amino acids. The CDR3 reads CATSTMPGTYEQYF. The DNA of the CDR3 is TGTGCCACCAGCACCATGCCGGGTACCTACGAGCAGTACTTC.

The chain recombines TRBV7-2 with TRBJ2-1; TRBD1 matches 8 bases. Germline loops: CDR1 SGHTA, CDR2 FQGNSA. The CDR3 length is 15 residues. The ends lost 1 base at V and 2 bases at J; junction bases unmatched: 1. The CDR3 region is CASSLEQGAYNEQFF. CDR3 nucleotide sequence: TGTGCCAGCAGCTTAGAACAGGGGGCCTACAATGAGCAGTTCTTC. The full variable domain, with the rest looked up from reference TRBV7-2 and TRBJ2-1, is GAGVSQSPSNKVTEKGKDVELRCDPISGHTALYWYRQSLGQGLEFLIYFQGNSAPDKSGLPSDRFSAERTGGSVSTLTIQRTQQEDSAVYLCASSLEQGAYNEQFFGPGTRLTVL.

Ten or more counts support this clonotype. This chain uses TRBV5-1 with TRBJ1-1, with D hard to call. CDR3 length: 13 residues. The ends were cut back, 6 bases at V and 4 bases at J, with 13 bases in the middle. Germline CDR1 is SGHRS and CDR2 is YFSETQ. The CDR3 DNA reads as TGCGCCAGCAAACCCGGCGGGAGCACTGAAGCTTTCTTT. Protein product: CASKPGGSTEAFF. Looking up the rest from reference TRBV5-1 and TRBJ1-1 gives the full variable domain: KAGVTQTPRYLIKTRGQQVTLSCSPISGHRSVSWYQQTPGQGLQFLFEYFSETQRNKGNFPGRFSGRQFSNSRSEMNVSTLELGDSALYLCASKPGGSTEAFFGQGTRLTVV.

This clonotype was seen only once. This chain connects TRBV20-1 to TRBJ2-7; 10 nucleotides match TRBD1. Germline loops: CDR1 DFQATT, CDR2 SNEGSKA (reference sequence). The CDR3 spans 13 residues. Germline trimming cut 4 bases from V and 3 bases from J; bases unmatched to any gene: 3. In DNA, the CDR3 is TGCAGTGCTACCCGGGACAGGGGCTACGAGCAGTACTTC. Translating it yields CSATRDRGYEQYF.

This clonotype was seen a few times. The V call is TRBV25-1, the J call TRBJ1-1, with 10 bases matching TRBD1. This CDR3 is 15 amino acids long. V trimming: 4 bases; J trimming: 7 bases; junction bases outside the gene matches: 9. From germline, CDR1 is MGHDK and CDR2 SYGVNS. The CDR3 bases are TGTGCCAGCAGTGGGGGGACAGGGGAAATCGGTGAAGCTTTCTTT. This gives the protein CASSGGTGEIGEAFF.

The chain has TRBV7-3 and TRBJ2-3; maybe TRBD1 (5 bases). Trimming pared 2 bases from V and 1 base from J, leaving 13 bases between. The CDR3 covers 16 residues. Germline CDR1 is SGHTA and CDR2 is FQGTGA. CDR3 protein: CASSLPREGGTDTQYF. The CDR3 DNA follows: TGTGCCAGCAGCTTACCCCGTGAAGGGGGCACAGATACGCAGTATTTT.

The chain employs TRBV6-2 or TRBV6-3 and TRBJ1-2; possibly TRBD1 for D (5 bases). CDR3 size: 12 residues. V dropped 4 bases and J dropped 5 bases, with 8 bases sitting between them. Germline loops: CDR1 MNHEY, CDR2 SVGEGT. The CDR3: CASSWTSYGYTF. As DNA, the CDR3 is TGTGCCAGCAGTTGGACATCGTATGGCTACACCTTC.

This clonotype was observed many times. The chain couples TRBV5-1 to TRBJ2-1; 11 bases are shared with TRBD2. Germline CDR1 SGHRS, CDR2 YFSETQ. The CDR3 consists of 15 residues. The junction had 5 bases not matched to a gene; V was cut back by 4 bases and J by 5 bases. The CDR3 DNA sequence: TGCGCCAGCAGCGTCACTAGCGGGGGACACAATGAGCAGTTCTTC. Its protein is CASSVTSGGHNEQFF. Complete variable domain (other parts from reference TRBV5-1 and TRBJ2-1): KAGVTQTPRYLIKTRGQQVTLSCSPISGHRSVSWYQQTPGQGLQFLFEYFSETQRNKGNFPGRFSGRQFSNSRSEMNVSTLELGDSALYLCASSVTSGGHNEQFFGPGTRLTVL.